This is a list of T cell receptor beta chains from one sample in a study of blood T cell repertoires in COVID-19. Some clones are missing from TCRdb's copy, which holds only in-frame ones; the method was immunoSEQ multiplex PCR. This table has approximately 92,000 clones, about 83% appearing once. Sequencing used peripheral blood. All receptors derive from an older man with active or convalescent COVID-19. The CDR3 runs from the conserved cysteine through the conserved F or W. A D gene is named only where the DNA matches it firmly. Some rows mark clone size as missing; the rest say once, few, many or name a class of expanded clone.

d_gene: -
abundance: few
j_gene: TRBJ1-2
v_gene: TRBV6-1
CDR3nt: TGTGCCAGCAGTGAAGCGGGTAGGGCTAGCGGCTACACCTTC
CDR3aa: CASSEAGRASGYTF

d_gene: -
abundance: -
j_gene: TRBJ2-5
v_gene: TRBV2
CDR3nt: TGTGCCAGCAGTGGCGATGGAGAGGAGACCCAGTACTTC
CDR3aa: CASSGDGEETQYF

d_gene: TRBD2
abundance: -
j_gene: TRBJ2-1
v_gene: TRBV29-1
CDR3nt: TGCAGCGCCCTAAGCGGGGATAACTACAATGAGCAGTTCTTC
CDR3aa: CSALSGDNYNEQFF

d_gene: TRBD1
abundance: -
j_gene: TRBJ2-5
v_gene: TRBV7-2
CDR3nt: TGTGCCAGCACCTCCCCGGGACAGGGAGAGACCCAGTACTTC
CDR3aa: CASTSPGQGETQYF

d_gene: TRBD1
abundance: -
j_gene: TRBJ1-6
v_gene: TRBV7-9
CDR3nt: TGTGCCAGCAGCTTAGCCGGGACAGGGAATTCACCCCTCCACTTT
CDR3aa: CASSLAGTGNSPLHF

d_gene: -
abundance: -
j_gene: TRBJ1-6
v_gene: TRBV2
CDR3nt: TGTGCCAGCAGTCTGACAGATCCCTATAATTCACCCCTCCACTTT
CDR3aa: CASSLTDPYNSPLHF

d_gene: TRBD2
abundance: -
j_gene: TRBJ2-1
v_gene: TRBV9
CDR3nt: TGTGCCAGCAGCGTAGCTCCAGCGGGGGATGAGCAGTTCTTC
CDR3aa: CASSVAPAGDEQFF

d_gene: TRBD1
abundance: -
j_gene: TRBJ1-1
v_gene: TRBV11-2
CDR3nt: TGTGCCAGCAGCCTCAGGGGGCATGGCACTGAAGCTTTCTTT
CDR3aa: CASSLRGHGTEAFF

d_gene: TRBD1
abundance: -
j_gene: TRBJ2-7
v_gene: TRBV6-5
CDR3nt: TGTGCCAGGGGGACAGGGAGCCCGAACTTC
CDR3aa: CARGTGSPNF

d_gene: TRBD1
abundance: -
j_gene: TRBJ1-2
v_gene: TRBV5-1
CDR3nt: TGCGCCAGCAGCACCACAGGGGGCACCAGCTATGGCTACACCTTC
CDR3aa: CASSTTGGTSYGYTF

d_gene: -
abundance: -
j_gene: TRBJ2-5
v_gene: TRBV7-2
CDR3nt: TGTGCCAGCAGCTCCCGCGGGCGGGAGACCCAGTACTTC
CDR3aa: CASSSRGRETQYF

d_gene: TRBD1
abundance: once
j_gene: TRBJ1-2
v_gene: TRBV5-5
CDR3nt: TGTGCCAGCAGCCGGGACAGCGATTTCGGCTACACCTTC
CDR3aa: CASSRDSDFGYTF

d_gene: -
abundance: once
j_gene: TRBJ2-3
v_gene: TRBV6-2/TRBV6-3
CDR3nt: TGTGCCAGCAGTTGGAGGGACTCACGCACAGATACGCAGTATTTT
CDR3aa: CASSWRDSRTDTQYF

d_gene: -
abundance: -
j_gene: TRBJ2-7
v_gene: TRBV7-2
CDR3nt: TGTGCCAGCAGCGTATTACGCGGGGAGCAGTACTTC
CDR3aa: CASSVLRGEQYF

d_gene: TRBD2
abundance: -
j_gene: TRBJ2-5
v_gene: TRBV2
CDR3nt: TGTGCCAGCAGGACGACTAGCGGGGGCCAAGAGACCCAGTACTTC
CDR3aa: CASRTTSGGQETQYF

d_gene: -
abundance: -
j_gene: TRBJ1-2
v_gene: TRBV12-3/TRBV12-4
CDR3nt: TGTGCCAGCATGAGGGCGGCCTATGGCTACACCTTC
CDR3aa: CASMRAAYGYTF

d_gene: TRBD2
abundance: -
j_gene: TRBJ2-1
v_gene: TRBV24-1
CDR3nt: TGTGCCACCAGTGATTACCCTAGCGGGGGGGCATACAATGAGCAGTTCTTC
CDR3aa: CATSDYPSGGAYNEQFF

d_gene: -
abundance: -
j_gene: TRBJ1-6
v_gene: TRBV5-6
CDR3nt: TGTGCCAGCAGCTTGGAGGGCAGGGTCAATTCACCCCTCCACTTT
CDR3aa: CASSLEGRVNSPLHF

d_gene: TRBD2
abundance: -
j_gene: TRBJ2-1
v_gene: TRBV9
CDR3nt: TGTGCCAGCAGCGGGGGGGTAGCGGGCTACAATGAGCAGTTCTTC
CDR3aa: CASSGGVAGYNEQFF

d_gene: TRBD1
abundance: -
j_gene: TRBJ2-4
v_gene: TRBV6-1
CDR3nt: TGTGCCAGCAGTGAGGGGGACAGTGCAAACATTCAGTACTTC
CDR3aa: CASSEGDSANIQYF

d_gene: -
abundance: -
j_gene: TRBJ1-2
v_gene: TRBV2
CDR3nt: TGTGCCAGCAGTGAAGACTTCTATGGCTACACCTTC
CDR3aa: CASSEDFYGYTF

d_gene: -
abundance: once
j_gene: TRBJ2-2
v_gene: TRBV19
CDR3nt: TGTGCCAGTAGTATAGAGGCCCGGCGGACCGGGGAGCTGTTTTTT
CDR3aa: CASSIEARRTGELFF

d_gene: -
abundance: once
j_gene: TRBJ2-5
v_gene: TRBV30
CDR3nt: TGTGCCTGGAGTGGTAACGGCGGAGGGACCCAGTACTTC
CDR3aa: CAWSGNGGGTQYF

d_gene: TRBD1
abundance: -
j_gene: TRBJ1-5
v_gene: TRBV6-1
CDR3nt: TGTGCCAGCAGTGCCCCCGGGACAGCCTTTAATCAGCCCCAGCATTTT
CDR3aa: CASSAPGTAFNQPQHF

d_gene: TRBD1
abundance: once
j_gene: TRBJ1-6
v_gene: TRBV7-2
CDR3nt: TGTGCCAGCAGCTTACGACAGGGCGATAATTCACCCCTCCACTTT
CDR3aa: CASSLRQGDNSPLHF

d_gene: -
abundance: -
j_gene: TRBJ2-7
v_gene: TRBV6-5
CDR3nt: TGTGCCAGCAGTTTATTCTACGAGCAGTACTTC
CDR3aa: CASSLFYEQYF

d_gene: -
abundance: -
j_gene: TRBJ2-7
v_gene: TRBV4-1
CDR3nt: TGCGCCAGCAGCCAAGGCGAGCCCGACGAGCAGTACTTC
CDR3aa: CASSQGEPDEQYF

d_gene: -
abundance: -
j_gene: TRBJ1-5
v_gene: TRBV28
CDR3nt: TGTGCCAGCAGTTTACCAGGGTTAAATCAGCCCCAGCATTTT
CDR3aa: CASSLPGLNQPQHF

d_gene: -
abundance: -
j_gene: TRBJ1-3
v_gene: TRBV7-8
CDR3nt: TGTGCCAGCAGCTCTTGGCAGGGGCGGTCTGGAAACACCATATATTTT
CDR3aa: CASSSWQGRSGNTIYF

d_gene: -
abundance: once
j_gene: TRBJ1-2
v_gene: TRBV2
CDR3nt: TGTGCCAGTGTCGGGCAGGGGCCTAGCTATGGCTACACCTTC
CDR3aa: CASVGQGPSYGYTF

d_gene: -
abundance: -
j_gene: TRBJ1-1
v_gene: TRBV5-1
CDR3nt: TGCGCCAGCAGCAGCCAAGGGGGTAACACTGAAGCTTTCTTT
CDR3aa: CASSSQGGNTEAFF

d_gene: -
abundance: -
j_gene: TRBJ1-5
v_gene: TRBV4-1
CDR3nt: TGCGCCAGCAGCCAAGAGGGGGGAGGTGAGAATCAGCCCCAGCATTTT
CDR3aa: CASSQEGGGENQPQHF

d_gene: TRBD1
abundance: -
j_gene: TRBJ2-7
v_gene: TRBV7-9
CDR3nt: TGTGCCAGCAGCTTAGCGTGGGTAGTGGGACAGGACTACGAGCAGTACTTC
CDR3aa: CASSLAWVVGQDYEQYF

d_gene: TRBD1
abundance: -
j_gene: TRBJ1-1
v_gene: TRBV6-5
CDR3nt: TGTGCCAGCAGCGGACAGGGCCAAGGTTTCTTT
CDR3aa: CASSGQGQGFF

d_gene: -
abundance: -
j_gene: TRBJ1-3
v_gene: TRBV5-6
CDR3nt: TGTGCCAGCAGCTTTTTGGAGCTTGTGAAGGAGGGCTCTGGAAACACCATATATTTT
CDR3aa: CASSFLELVKEGSGNTIYF

d_gene: TRBD2
abundance: -
j_gene: TRBJ2-3
v_gene: TRBV5-5
CDR3nt: TGTGCCAGCAGCAGGAGCGGGGGCCCGCCCACAGATACGCAGTATTTT
CDR3aa: CASSRSGGPPTDTQYF

d_gene: -
abundance: few
j_gene: TRBJ1-5
v_gene: TRBV28
CDR3nt: TGTGCCAGCAGTTTACGCCCTCGGGCAGGGGATCAGCCCCAGCATTTT
CDR3aa: CASSLRPRAGDQPQHF

d_gene: TRBD2
abundance: -
j_gene: TRBJ2-5
v_gene: TRBV11-3
CDR3nt: TGTGCCAGCAGCTTAGGACTAGCGGGGGGGGAGACCCAGTACTTC
CDR3aa: CASSLGLAGGETQYF

d_gene: -
abundance: -
j_gene: TRBJ1-5
v_gene: TRBV11-2
CDR3nt: TGTGCCAGCAGCTCAGGGCTGAGCAATCAGCCCCAGCATTTT
CDR3aa: CASSSGLSNQPQHF

d_gene: -
abundance: -
j_gene: TRBJ2-5
v_gene: TRBV27
CDR3nt: TGTGCCAGCAGTTTTCGTTCCTTTAGTCAAGAGACCCAGTACTTC
CDR3aa: CASSFRSFSQETQYF